Below, 8 T cell receptor beta chains from the same sample are listed, as sequenced in a study of blood T cell repertoires in COVID-19 (dated by TCRdb to about 2020). Libraries came from the immunoSEQ multiplex PCR assay. The source is immuneACCESS, and TCRdb retained only in-frame sequences with V and J called. Part of the clones is not carried over; for the studies checked, unresolved V genes explain less than half of this, and the remainder is unexplained. The sample yields about 98,000 clones; 65% to 90% were counted once. The ten largest make up approximately 11% of the sample. Sequenced input: peripheral blood. These receptors were obtained from a man in his 70s with active or convalescent COVID-19.

The chain has TRBV5-1 and TRBJ1-4; 10 nucleotides agree with TRBD1. The CDR3 loop spans 18 amino acids. Germline-derived CDR1 and CDR2 are SGHRS and YFSETQ. J lost 0 bases, V lost 4 bases, and 9 bases had no gene match. Here the CDR3 reads CASSTRDRGDPTNEKLFF. The CDR3 DNA is TGCGCCAGCAGCACCCGGGACAGGGGCGATCCAACTAATGAAAAACTGTTTTTT.

The chain has TRBV14 and TRBJ1-2; D gene uncertain. This CDR3 is 13 amino acids long. Per germline, CDR1 SGHDN and CDR2 FVKESK. The ends were cut back, 1 base at V and 0 bases at J, with 3 bases in the middle. The CDR3 sequence: CASSQGPNYGYTF. CDR3 coding DNA: TGTGCCAGCAGCCAAGGGCCTAACTATGGCTACACCTTC. The whole variable domain, remainder taken from reference TRBV14 and TRBJ1-2, is EAGVTQFPSHSVIEKGQTVTLRCDPISGHDNLYWYRRVMGKEIKFLLHFVKESKQDESGMPNNRFLAERTGGTYSTLKVQPAELEDSGVYFCASSQGPNYGYTFGSGTRLTVV.

J is TRBJ1-5 and V is TRBV7-9; no reliable D call. V was shortened by 1 base and J by 5 bases, with 6 bases between the two germline ends. Germline lookup yields CDR1 SEHNR and CDR2 FQNEAQ (reference sequence). This CDR3 contains 13 residues. The DNA for the CDR3 is TGTGCCAGCAGCTTAGGAGGAGATCAGCCCCAGCATTTT. Amino acid sequence: CASSLGGDQPQHF.

The chain joins TRBV5-4 to TRBJ1-4; the match to TRBD1 covers 7 bases. Germline trimming cut 0 bases from V and 5 bases from J; bases unmatched to any gene: 19. Germline loops: CDR1 SGHNT, CDR2 YYREEE (reference sequence). This CDR3 is built from 20 residues. The CDR3 DNA follows: TGTGCCAGCAGCTTGGCCAAGGGACAGAAGCTTAAAGGAGGGAATGAAAAACTGTTTTTT. Amino acids: CASSLAKGQKLKGGNEKLFF.

This clone was recorded only once. The chain joins TRBV19 to TRBJ1-1; weak D call: TRBD1 (6 bases). This CDR3 is built from 16 residues. V was clipped by 3 bases and J by 5 bases, with 19 bases between them. Germline-derived CDR1 and CDR2 are LNHDA and SQIVND (reference sequence). CDR3 loop: CASSMSGEWGRTEAFF. In DNA, the CDR3 is TGTGCCAGTAGTATGTCAGGGGAATGGGGAAGAACTGAAGCTTTCTTT.

The gene calls are TRBV15 and TRBJ2-1; 11 bases match TRBD1. Germline CDR1 reads LNHNV; CDR2 reads YYDKDF (reference sequence). The CDR3 runs to 15 residues. The V segment lost 4 bases and the J segment 6 bases; nucleotides outside the gene matches: 5. CDR3 sequence: CATSIGTGGVNEQFF. CDR3 nucleotides: TGTGCCACCAGCATAGGGACAGGGGGGGTCAATGAGCAGTTCTTC.

This clone came up once. This sequence joins TRBV5-1 and TRBJ2-3; tentatively, D is TRBD1 (5 bases). CDR3 length: 13 residues. Germline assignment: CDR1 SGHRS and CDR2 YFSETQ. V gave up 4 bases and J gave up 5 bases, with 11 bases separating them. DNA for the CDR3: TGCGCCAGCAGCCCGAGACAGCGAGATACGCAGTATTTT. This codes for CASSPRQRDTQYF.

This clone was found a few times. The V and J genes are TRBV30 and TRBJ2-7; 8 bases line up with TRBD2. Trimming took 3 bases from V and 7 from J; bases not matched to a gene: 14. The CDR3 runs to 15 residues. Germline V gives CDR1 GTSNPN, CDR2 SVGIG (reference sequence). CDR3 residues: CAWRPSGPSRGEQYF. CDR3 DNA sequence: TGTGCCTGGAGACCTAGCGGGCCCTCCCGGGGGGAGCAGTACTTC.